This is a list of T cell receptor beta chains from one sample in a study of T cell repertoires in cytomegalovirus infection. TCRdb reanalysed the reads using MiXCR and keeps one entry per CDR3 protein. Among fewer than 850,000 distinct CDR3 sequences, 25% to 30% were seen once, and the ten largest hold roughly 14%. Their antigens remain unidentified. Here the sequenced sample was cultured CD8+ T cells from PBMCs, taken from culture after CMV antigen stimulation. These receptors all come from a human donor in good health (CMV status not recorded). Some clones in this sample may be carry-over from other donors' samples. Each CDR3 is given with its conserved first and last residue. The D gene is left open where the match is weak. Size is stated for part of the rows, as once, few or many counts, or as a class when the clone is expanded.

>many|TRBV7-8|.|TRBJ2-5
CASTSGAVETQYF
TGTGCCAGCACCTCAGGGGCCGTGGAGACCCAGTACTTC
>.|TRBV7-9|.|TRBJ2-5
CASSYEVTGKETQYF
TGTGCCAGCAGCTACGAGGTCACAGGGAAAGAGACCCAGTACTTC
>many|TRBV7-9|.|TRBJ2-5
CASSPQGYQETQYF
TGTGCCAGCAGCCCCCAGGGGTACCAAGAGACCCAGTACTTC
>many|TRBV7-2|TRBD2|TRBJ2-5
CASSYSGGNYQETQYF
TGTGCCAGCAGCTACAGCGGGGGGAACTACCAAGAGACCCAGTACTTC
>.|TRBV4-1|.|TRBJ2-5
CASSQDKRGETQYF
TGCGCCAGCAGCCAAGATAAACGGGGGGAGACCCAGTACTTC
>.|TRBV28|TRBD2|TRBJ2-5
CASLLAGGRQETQYF
TGTGCCAGCCTCTTAGCGGGGGGACGTCAAGAGACCCAGTACTTC
>.|TRBV5-1|.|TRBJ1-1
CASSPVSGGTNTEAFF
TGCGCCAGCAGCCCTGTGAGCGGGGGCACTAACACTGAAGCTTTCTTT
>few|TRBV2|.|TRBJ2-7
CASSVSPRARPYEQYF
TGTGCCAGCAGTGTCTCCCCCAGGGCACGACCCTACGAGCAGTACTTC
>.|TRBV4-1|TRBD1|TRBJ1-1
CASSKKGALTEAFF
TGCGCCAGCAGCAAAAAGGGGGCATTGACTGAAGCTTTCTTT
>.|TRBV29-1|.|TRBJ1-1
CSVEDRSAGSNTEAFF
TGCAGCGTTGAAGATCGTAGCGCTGGAAGCAACACTGAAGCTTTCTTT
>many|TRBV7-6|.|TRBJ2-1
CASSLEWGLSYNEQFF
TGTGCCAGCAGCTTAGAGTGGGGACTCTCCTACAATGAGCAGTTCTTC
>.|TRBV10-2|TRBD2|TRBJ2-3
CASSEPGTVGLAGLTDTQYF
TGCGCCAGCAGTGAGCCCGGGACCGTTGGACTAGCGGGCCTCACAGATACGCAGTATTTT
>few|TRBV28|TRBD1|TRBJ1-6
CASSSYTRTGNYSPLHF
TGTGCCAGCAGTTCATACACCCGGACAGGGAATTATTCACCCCTCCACTTT
>few|TRBV4-2|.|TRBJ1-1
CASSWEGYTEAFF
TGTGCCAGCAGCTGGGAGGGATACACTGAAGCTTTCTTT
>few|TRBV6-1|TRBD1|TRBJ1-5
CASSENRGRDQPQHF
TGTGCCAGCAGTGAAAACAGGGGGCGCGATCAGCCCCAGCATTTT
>many|TRBV7-8|TRBD1|TRBJ2-7
CASSFLPGQGASDYEQYF
TGTGCCAGCAGCTTTTTGCCGGGACAGGGAGCTTCGGACTACGAGCAGTACTTC
>many|TRBV7-2|TRBD1|TRBJ1-1
CASSLAGTGDPEAFF
TGTGCCAGCAGCTTAGCGGGGACAGGGGATCCTGAAGCTTTCTTT
>few|TRBV24-1|TRBD2|TRBJ2-2
CATRDYVSGGTGELFF
TGTGCCACCAGGGATTATGTTTCCGGGGGGACCGGGGAGCTGTTTTTT